Sequencing of this TCR beta chain was carried out in a study of cytomegalovirus exposure and HLA in healthy donors. Though nominally healthy at sampling, donors likely had unrecorded immune exposures. It was with 60 Vbeta and 13 Jbeta primers that the PCR ran. Produced via immunoSEQ multiplex PCR; TCRdb's table is partial and in-frame only. The data show approximately 190,000 clones, around 81% seen once. Germline V gene data show CDR1 as MRHNA and CDR2 as SNTAGT. Between the trimmed V and J ends, which lost 2 bases and 4 bases, there was a span of 9 bases. This CDR3 comprises 14 residues. This clonotype originated in a young woman in good health and CMV-seropositive. Sequencing was carried out using PBMCs. The chain links TRBV6-4 to TRBJ2-1, with D perhaps TRBD2 (5 bases). CDR3 region: CASSDGETYNEQFF. In DNA form, the CDR3 reads TGTGCCAGCAGTGACGGGGAGACATACAATGAGCAGTTCTTC.